The rows below give T cell receptor beta chains drawn from one sample of a study of shared clonotypes between healthy human individuals. Clones were read by immunoSEQ multiplex PCR, and TCRdb kept only the in-frame ones, dropping some. The table has millions of clones, about 95% seen once. Sequenced input: naive CD8+ T cells sorted from blood. The receptors originated from a man aged 18-30 years in good health. The CDR3 runs from the conserved cysteine through the conserved F or W. The D gene is left open where the match is weak. Size values are once, few and many counts, or a class for expanded clones, and some rows have none.

v_call	clone_size	j_call	cdr3_length	d_call	cdr3_nt	cdr3_aa
TRBV6-5	.	TRBJ2-1	13	.	TGTGCCAGCAGCCCCGAGAGGGTGCATGAGCAGTTCTTC	CASSPERVHEQFF
TRBV4-1	.	TRBJ2-1	16	.	TGCGCCAGCAGCCCCAGCACCTCTGAGACCTACAATGAGCAGTTCTTC	CASSPSTSETYNEQFF
TRBV11-2	.	TRBJ2-1	11	.	TGTGCCAGCACACAGGTCTATGAGCAGTTCTTC	CASTQVYEQFF
TRBV10-2	many	TRBJ2-7	14	TRBD2	TGCGCCAGCAGCGATGGACTAGCGGGAGCTGAGGCGTACTTC	CASSDGLAGAEAYF
TRBV19	.	TRBJ1-2	13	TRBD1	TGTGCCAGTAGTAGCGGACAGGGATGGGGCTACACCTTC	CASSSGQGWGYTF
TRBV7-2	.	TRBJ2-7	18	TRBD2	TGTGCCAGCAGCCCCGGGACTAGCGGGGGGTACAACTCCTACGAGCAGTACTTC	CASSPGTSGGYNSYEQYF
TRBV28	.	TRBJ1-5	14	TRBD1	TGTGCCAGCCAGCCTGGGACAGAAGATCAGCCCCAGCATTTT	CASQPGTEDQPQHF
TRBV4-3	.	TRBJ2-7	13	.	TGCGCCAGCAGCCCTGGGGACAACTACGAGCAGTACTTC	CASSPGDNYEQYF
TRBV5-1	.	TRBJ2-3	18	TRBD2	TGCGCCAGCAGCTTGGGATACGCTAGCGGGGAAGAGACAGATACGCAGTATTTT	CASSLGYASGEETDTQYF
TRBV4-2	.	TRBJ1-6	16	.	TGTGCCAGCAGCCAAGATTATGGGGGGCAATTTTCACCCCTCCACTTT	CASSQDYGGQFSPLHF
TRBV13	.	TRBJ2-3	15	.	TGTGCCAGCAGCGCACGGACGCCCCGGACAGATACGCAGTATTTT	CASSARTPRTDTQYF
TRBV7-8	.	TRBJ2-3	17	TRBD2	TGTGCCAGCAGCCGTGGACTAGCGGGAGGCTTCACAGATACGCAGTATTTT	CASSRGLAGGFTDTQYF
TRBV10-3	.	TRBJ1-1	15	.	TGTGCCATCAGTGCGACAGAGAGTAGGGGCACTGAAGCTTTCTTT	CAISATESRGTEAFF
TRBV6-1	once	TRBJ1-1	16	.	TGTGCCAGCAGTGATGCTGGCGGGGTTATGAACACTGAAGCTTTCTTT	CASSDAGGVMNTEAFF
TRBV13	.	TRBJ1-1	15	.	TGTGCCAGCAGCTTAAAGGGTCAGGGGAACACTGAAGCTTTCTTT	CASSLKGQGNTEAFF
TRBV6-1	.	TRBJ1-1	16	.	TGTGCCAGCAGTGAAGCCCGTTGGGGCAGGGTGGATGAAGCTTTCTTT	CASSEARWGRVDEAFF
TRBV28	.	TRBJ2-7	15	.	TGTGCCAGCAGTTTGGGTTTCGGGATCTCCTACGAGCAGTACTTC	CASSLGFGISYEQYF
TRBV7-9	.	TRBJ2-2	18	TRBD2	TGTGCCAGCAGCTCCGGACTAGCGGGGGCCTCGAGGGCCGGGGAGCTGTTTTTT	CASSSGLAGASRAGELFF
TRBV7-8	.	TRBJ2-1	17	TRBD2	TGTGCCAGCAGCTGGGGACTAGCGGGGGGGAACAACAATGAGCAGTTCTTC	CASSWGLAGGNNNEQFF
TRBV2	once	TRBJ1-1	16	.	TGTGCCAGCAGTGTAACCGGGACACCCATGAACACTGAAGCTTTCTTT	CASSVTGTPMNTEAFF
TRBV2	.	TRBJ1-1	14	.	TGTGCCAGCAGTGAAGCGATGGGGGTCCCTGAAGCTTTCTTT	CASSEAMGVPEAFF
TRBV10-2	.	TRBJ1-1	13	.	TGCGCCTCTTCCGGCATAGGGAACACTGAAGCTTTCTTT	CASSGIGNTEAFF
TRBV28	once	TRBJ1-3	15	TRBD1	TGTGCCAGCAGGTGGGACAGAAGCTCTGGAAACACCATATATTTT	CASRWDRSSGNTIYF
TRBV6-1	once	TRBJ1-2	16	TRBD1	TGTGCCAGCAGTGAAGCCGGACAGGGGACCTACTATGGCTACACCTTC	CASSEAGQGTYYGYTF
TRBV27	.	TRBJ2-7	15	TRBD1	TGTGCCAGCAGTTTATCAGGGGACAGTCCCTACGAGCAGTACTTC	CASSLSGDSPYEQYF
TRBV5-3	.	TRBJ2-7	21	TRBD1	TGTGCCAGAAGCTCGTGGAGTATCGCGGGACAGGCGTACCCCAGCTGCCACGAGCAGTACTTC	CARSSWSIAGQAYPSCHEQYF
TRBV9	.	TRBJ1-2	14	.	TGTGCCAGCAGCGCGAGAGGGACATCGGGCATGAAGGCTTTC	CASSARGTSGMKAF
TRBV11-2	.	TRBJ1-1	12	.	TGTGCCAGCAGCTATTGGAACACTGAAGCTTTCTTT	CASSYWNTEAFF
TRBV10-2	few	TRBJ1-6	14	.	TGCGCCAGCAGTGGACAGGTTAATAATTCACCCCTCCACTTT	CASSGQVNNSPLHF
TRBV11-2	once	TRBJ2-7	14	.	TGTGCCAGCAGCTTATCTGCCAGCTCCTACGAGCAGTACTTC	CASSLSASSYEQYF
TRBV9	.	TRBJ2-7	14	.	TGTGCCAGCAGCGTAGATTGGGAGAGCTACGAGCAGTACTTC	CASSVDWESYEQYF
TRBV13	.	TRBJ2-7	12	.	TGTGCCAGCAGCATGGGACGGTTCGAGCAGTACTTC	CASSMGRFEQYF
TRBV27	.	TRBJ2-7	14	TRBD1	TGTGCCAGCAGTTTGACAGGGAGCACCTACGAGCAGTACTTC	CASSLTGSTYEQYF
TRBV5-6	.	TRBJ2-7	13	.	TGTGCCAGCAGCTTGGGGACTGTATACGAGCAGTACTTC	CASSLGTVYEQYF
TRBV7-9	.	TRBJ1-2	13	.	TGTGCCAGCAGCTTAGGGGGGGCCTATGGCTACACCTTC	CASSLGGAYGYTF
TRBV6-5	.	TRBJ1-1	12	TRBD1	TGTGCCAGCAGTCTCGGGACAGCCGAAGCTTTCTTT	CASSLGTAEAFF
TRBV6-1	.	TRBJ2-5	17	TRBD2	TGTGCCAGCAGTGAGAGAATGGGAACTAGCGGGGGGGAGACCCAGTACTTC	CASSERMGTSGGETQYF
TRBV7-2	few	TRBJ1-1	10	.	TGTGCCAGCAGCGTCAGGGTAGCTTTCTTT	CASSVRVAFF
TRBV7-2	.	TRBJ1-4	14	.	TGTGCCAGCAGTCCCGGGACACAGATCGAAAAACTGTTTTTT	CASSPGTQIEKLFF
TRBV4-1	.	TRBJ1-4	16	.	TGCGCCAGCAGCCAAGTGGCAGACGCAACTAATGAAAAACTGTTTTTT	CASSQVADATNEKLFF
TRBV7-9	.	TRBJ1-5	15	TRBD1	TGTGCCAGCAGCGGGGACAGGTCCAGCAATCAGCCCCAGCATTTT	CASSGDRSSNQPQHF
TRBV6-1	.	TRBJ1-4	15	TRBD1	TGTGCCAGCAGCCCACGGACAGGGTGGGATGAAAAACTGTTTTTT	CASSPRTGWDEKLFF
TRBV18	.	TRBJ1-4	15	.	TGTGCCAGCTCACCACCGGGAGGGACTAATGAAAAACTGTTTTTT	CASSPPGGTNEKLFF
TRBV6-6	.	TRBJ2-7	14	.	TGTGCCAGCAGTTACTCAGAGGGTAAGATTGAGCAGTACTTC	CASSYSEGKIEQYF
TRBV7-2	.	TRBJ1-3	13	.	TGTGCCAGCAGCTTAGTACTGGGAAACACCATATATTTT	CASSLVLGNTIYF
TRBV9	.	TRBJ2-1	13	.	TGTGCCAGCAGCCTGAGCTCCTACAATGAGCAGTTCTTC	CASSLSSYNEQFF
TRBV5-1	.	TRBJ1-1	16	.	TGCGCCAGCAGCTTGTGGGAAAGGGGTATGAACACTGAAGCTTTCTTT	CASSLWERGMNTEAFF
TRBV28	.	TRBJ2-5	17	.	TGTGCCAGCAGCCACAATGTGGGGGCAGAATATCAAGAGACCCAGTACTTC	CASSHNVGAEYQETQYF
TRBV2	.	TRBJ2-1	15	.	TGTGCCAGCAGCGGGGGACAGTCCTCCTACAATGAGCAGTTCTTC	CASSGGQSSYNEQFF
TRBV5-1	.	TRBJ2-7	14	TRBD1	TGCGCCAGCAGCTTGGGGACAGGGCCCTACGAGCAGTACTTC	CASSLGTGPYEQYF
TRBV4-1	.	TRBJ1-2	15	.	TGCGCCAGCAGCCAAGAGAGACAGACAGTCTATGGCTACACCTTC	CASSQERQTVYGYTF
TRBV2	.	TRBJ1-2	15	TRBD1	TGTGCCAGCAGTGTCGGACAGGAGGCTAACTATGGCTACACCTTC	CASSVGQEANYGYTF
TRBV9	.	TRBJ2-1	13	.	TGTGCCAGCAGCGTAGGTACCAACTCTGAGCAGTTCTTC	CASSVGTNSEQFF
TRBV5-4	.	TRBJ2-7	18	TRBD2	TGTGCCAGCAGCTTAGAGGGGACTAGCGGGAGTGACCTACCCGGAGCAATCTTC	CASSLEGTSGSDLPGAIF
TRBV5-1	.	TRBJ2-3	12	.	TGCGCCAGCAGCTTGTCGGCAGATACGCAGTATTTT	CASSLSADTQYF